A selection of T cell receptor beta chains follows, all from one sample in a study of OX40 agonist ivuxolimab in advanced cancers. Using immunoSEQ multiplex PCR, the repertoire was profiled, and TCRdb retains in-frame clones only, with some absent. Seen here are about 83,000 clones, about four fifths observed once, and the top ten hold around 7.3%. The starting material was CD4+ or CD8+ T cells sorted from blood, obtained in a trial of the OX40 agonist ivuxolimab. These receptor sequences come from an adult with an advanced solid tumor such as melanoma, head and neck, liver or kidney cancer. Both conserved end residues are part of each CDR3. The D gene is left open where the match is weak. Expanded clones get a size class; other rows say once, few or many, or leave the size out.

>NA|TRBJ1-5|TRBV19|TRBD1
CASSPWGQPYSNQPQHF
TGTGCCAGTAGCCCCTGGGGACAGCCTTATAGCAATCAGCCCCAGCATTTT
>NA|TRBJ1-2|TRBV12-1|NA
CASSHRTGGGYTF
TGTGCCAGCAGCCATCGGACAGGGGGTGGCTACACCTTC
>NA|TRBJ1-1|TRBV18|TRBD1
CASSPMGQGETEAFF
TGTGCCAGCTCACCCATGGGACAGGGAGAGACTGAAGCTTTCTTT
>NA|TRBJ2-7|TRBV4-2|TRBD1
CASSRTGYDEQYF
TGTGCCAGCAGCCGGACAGGGTACGACGAGCAGTACTTC
>NA|TRBJ2-7|TRBV27|NA
CASSFRADSYEQYF
TGTGCCAGCAGTTTTCGGGCAGACTCCTACGAGCAGTACTTC
>NA|TRBJ2-5|TRBV29-1|NA
CSGQPRAGETQYF
TGCAGCGGCCAACCGCGGGCAGGGGAGACCCAGTACTTC
>NA|TRBJ1-5|TRBV7-9|NA
CASSLEGLWQPQHF
TGTGCCAGCAGCTTGGAGGGTTTATGGCAGCCCCAGCATTTT
>NA|TRBJ2-1|TRBV9|TRBD2
CASSVGGRGNEQFF
TGTGCCAGCAGCGTAGGAGGGAGGGGCAATGAGCAGTTCTTC
>NA|TRBJ2-7|TRBV7-2|NA
CASSQIQGVSRDEQYF
TGTGCCAGCAGCCAGATACAGGGAGTCAGCCGGGACGAGCAGTACTTC
>NA|TRBJ1-1|TRBV18|NA
CASSTTAGRNTEAFF
TGTGCCAGCTCTACGACGGCCGGGCGGAACACTGAAGCTTTCTTT
>NA|TRBJ2-3|TRBV7-7|NA
CASTPGINTDTQYF
TGTGCTAGCACCCCCGGGATAAACACAGATACGCAGTATTTT
>NA|TRBJ2-7|TRBV19|TRBD2
CASSIAGGLAESSYEQYF
TGTGCCAGTAGTATAGCTGGGGGACTAGCGGAATCCTCCTACGAGCAGTACTTC
>medium-sized|TRBJ1-1|TRBV19|NA
CASSALLGSGTEAFF
TGTGCCAGTAGTGCTCTTTTGGGGTCCGGGACTGAAGCTTTCTTT
>NA|TRBJ1-3|TRBV18|NA
CASSPQEQSGNTIYF
TGTGCCAGCTCACCACAGGAACAGTCGGGAAACACCATATATTTT
>NA|TRBJ1-6|TRBV10-3|NA
CAISGGTINSPLHF
TGTGCCATCAGTGGCGGGACAATTAATTCACCCCTCCACTTT
>NA|TRBJ2-7|TRBV6-5|TRBD2
CASRITSGITYEQYF
TGTGCCAGCAGGATTACTAGCGGGATAACCTACGAGCAGTACTTC
>NA|TRBJ2-1|TRBV7-9|NA
CASSLSGPQFF
TGTGCCAGCAGCTTAAGTGGACCCCAGTTCTTC
>NA|TRBJ1-1|TRBV30|NA
CAWMGGVNTEAFF
TGTGCCTGGATGGGAGGGGTGAACACTGAAGCTTTCTTT
>NA|TRBJ2-1|TRBV6-5|TRBD2
CASSYSYPSGHNEQFF
TGTGCCAGCAGTTACTCGTACCCTAGCGGACACAATGAGCAGTTCTTC
>NA|TRBJ1-3|TRBV6-6|NA
CASTYLDSPAGNTIYF
TGTGCCAGCACCTACTTGGATTCGCCCGCAGGAAACACCATATATTTT
>few|TRBJ2-1|TRBV14|TRBD2
CASSQDRLLAGSLDEQFF
TGTGCCAGCAGCCAAGATCGGCTACTAGCGGGTAGCCTGGATGAGCAGTTCTTC
>NA|TRBJ1-4|TRBV4-1|NA
CASSQAQRSNEKLFF
TGCGCCAGCAGCCAAGCCCAACGGAGTAATGAAAAACTGTTTTTT
>NA|TRBJ2-7|TRBV6-1|NA
CASSEGRARYEQYF
TGTGCCAGCAGTGAAGGCAGGGCCCGGTACGAGCAGTACTTC
>NA|TRBJ2-3|TRBV11-3|NA
CASSLIASTDTQYF
TGTGCCAGCAGCTTAATAGCGAGCACAGATACGCAGTATTTT
>NA|TRBJ1-5|TRBV6-6|NA
CASSYEGNQPQHF
TGTGCCAGCAGTTACGAGGGCAATCAGCCCCAGCATTTT
>few|TRBJ1-6|TRBV7-3|NA
CASSQRANSPLHF
TGTGCCAGCAGCCAAAGGGCAAATTCACCCCTCCACTTT
>NA|TRBJ1-1|TRBV12-5|NA
CASGLDLGSRDTEAFF
TGTGCTAGTGGTTTGGATCTAGGGTCTCGGGACACTGAAGCTTTCTTT
>NA|TRBJ2-3|TRBV18|NA
CASSPPTDTQYF
TGTGCCAGCTCACCACCGACAGATACGCAGTATTTT
>NA|TRBJ1-2|TRBV19|TRBD1
CASSFLKQGIHYGYTF
TGTGCCAGTAGTTTTCTGAAACAGGGGATTCACTATGGCTACACCTTC
>NA|TRBJ2-2|TRBV5-4|NA
CASSLDSPNTGELFF
TGTGCCAGCAGCTTGGACTCTCCGAACACCGGGGAGCTGTTTTTT
>NA|TRBJ2-7|TRBV6-5|NA
CASSYQRTYEQYF
TGTGCCAGCAGTTACCAGCGGACCTACGAGCAGTACTTC
>NA|TRBJ2-7|TRBV27|TRBD1
CASTGQGAGEQYF
TGTGCCAGCACTGGACAGGGGGCAGGGGAGCAGTACTTC
>NA|TRBJ2-3|TRBV7-8|NA
CASSSSDTQYF
TGTGCCAGCAGCTCTTCAGATACGCAGTATTTT
>once|TRBJ2-7|TRBV30|TRBD1
CAWSFPAGTGIYEQYF
TGTGCCTGGAGCTTCCCAGCCGGGACAGGGATCTACGAGCAGTACTTC
>NA|TRBJ2-7|TRBV19|TRBD1
CASSLTGDVSEQYF
TGTGCCAGTAGTCTTACAGGGGATGTGTCCGAGCAGTACTTC
>NA|TRBJ1-3|TRBV10-3|NA
CAISEISGNTIYF
TGTGCCATCAGTGAGATTTCGGGAAACACCATATATTTT
>NA|TRBJ2-5|TRBV5-1|TRBD1
CASSLAEGAAETQYF
TGCGCCAGCAGCTTGGCCGAGGGGGCGGCAGAGACCCAGTACTTC
>once|TRBJ2-2|TRBV19|TRBD2
CASSVASGTNTGELFF
TGTGCCAGTAGTGTCGCTAGCGGTACGAACACCGGGGAGCTGTTTTTT
>NA|TRBJ2-3|TRBV12-5|NA
CASGVGTDTQYF
TGTGCTAGTGGGGTGGGTACAGATACGCAGTATTTT
>NA|TRBJ2-4|TRBV7-2|NA
CASSLAALAKNIQYF
TGTGCCAGCAGCTTAGCGGCTCTAGCCAAAAACATTCAGTACTTC
>NA|TRBJ1-2|TRBV5-5|NA
CASSSGLGRAGGYTF
TGTGCCAGCAGCTCGGGGCTGGGGCGCGCCGGTGGCTACACCTTC